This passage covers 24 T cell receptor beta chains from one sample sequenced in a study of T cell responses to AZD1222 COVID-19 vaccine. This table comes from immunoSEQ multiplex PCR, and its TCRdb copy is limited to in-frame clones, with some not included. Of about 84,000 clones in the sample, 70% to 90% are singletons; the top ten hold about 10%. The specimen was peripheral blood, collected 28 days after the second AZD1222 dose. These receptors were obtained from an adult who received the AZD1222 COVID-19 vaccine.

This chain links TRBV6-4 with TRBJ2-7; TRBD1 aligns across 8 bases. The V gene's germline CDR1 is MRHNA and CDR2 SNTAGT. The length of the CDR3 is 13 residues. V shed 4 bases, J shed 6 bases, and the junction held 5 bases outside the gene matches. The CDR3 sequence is CASSVDRGGEQYF. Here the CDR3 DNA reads TGTGCCAGCAGTGTAGACAGGGGTGGCGAGCAGTACTTC.

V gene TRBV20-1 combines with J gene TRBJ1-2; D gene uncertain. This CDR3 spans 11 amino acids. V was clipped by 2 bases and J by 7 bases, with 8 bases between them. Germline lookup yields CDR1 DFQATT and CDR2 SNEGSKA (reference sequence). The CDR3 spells CSARSSAGYTF. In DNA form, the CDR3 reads TGCAGTGCTAGAAGCTCGGCTGGCTACACCTTC.

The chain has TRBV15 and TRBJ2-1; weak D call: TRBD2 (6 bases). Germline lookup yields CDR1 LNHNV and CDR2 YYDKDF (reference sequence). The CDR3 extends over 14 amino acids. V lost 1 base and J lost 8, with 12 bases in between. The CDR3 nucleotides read TGTGCCACCAGCAGAGGGGACTCGAACGATGAGCAGTTCTTC. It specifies CATSRGDSNDEQFF.

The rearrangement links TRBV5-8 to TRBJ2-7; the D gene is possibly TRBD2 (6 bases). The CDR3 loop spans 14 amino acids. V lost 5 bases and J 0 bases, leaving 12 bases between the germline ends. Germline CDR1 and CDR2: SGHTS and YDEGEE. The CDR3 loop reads CASRLRGSSYEQYF. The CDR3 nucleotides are TGTGCCAGCAGGCTACGGGGGAGCTCCTACGAGCAGTACTTC.

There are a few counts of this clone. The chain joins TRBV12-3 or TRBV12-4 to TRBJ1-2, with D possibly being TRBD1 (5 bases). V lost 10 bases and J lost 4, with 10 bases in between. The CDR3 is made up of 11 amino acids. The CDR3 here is CATRTSYGYTF. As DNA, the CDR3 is TGTGCCACCAGGACAAGCTATGGCTACACCTTC.

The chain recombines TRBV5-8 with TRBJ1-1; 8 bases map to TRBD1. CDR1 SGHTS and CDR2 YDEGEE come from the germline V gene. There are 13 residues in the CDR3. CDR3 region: CDRGGRGLSRAFF. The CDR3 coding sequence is TGTGACCGCGGGGGCAGGGGGCTTTCGAGAGCTTTCTTT.

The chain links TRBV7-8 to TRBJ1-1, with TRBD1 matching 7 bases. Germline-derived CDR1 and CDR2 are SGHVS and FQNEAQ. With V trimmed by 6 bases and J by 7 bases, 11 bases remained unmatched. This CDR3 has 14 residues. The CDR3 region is CASSLKTGLYEAFF. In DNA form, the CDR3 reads TGTGCCAGCAGTTTGAAGACAGGGCTCTATGAAGCTTTCTTT.

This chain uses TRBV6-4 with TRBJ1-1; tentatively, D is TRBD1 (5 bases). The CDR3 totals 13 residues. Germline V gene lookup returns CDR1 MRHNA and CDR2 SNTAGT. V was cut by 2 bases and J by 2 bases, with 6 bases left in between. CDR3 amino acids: CASSDRDNTEAFF. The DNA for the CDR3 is TGTGCCAGCAGTGACCGGGACAACACTGAAGCTTTCTTT.

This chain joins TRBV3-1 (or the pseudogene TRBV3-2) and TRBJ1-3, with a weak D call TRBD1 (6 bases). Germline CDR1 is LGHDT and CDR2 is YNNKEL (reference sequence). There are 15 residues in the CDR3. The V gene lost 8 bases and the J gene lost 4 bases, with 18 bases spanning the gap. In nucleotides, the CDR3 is TGTGCCAGCTCCCGGAATCCGGGACACGGAAACACCATATATTTT. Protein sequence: CASSRNPGHGNTIYF.

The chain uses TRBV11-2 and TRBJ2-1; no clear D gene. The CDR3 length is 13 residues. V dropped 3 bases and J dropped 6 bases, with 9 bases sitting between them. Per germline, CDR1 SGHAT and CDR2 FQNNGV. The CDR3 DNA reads TGTGCCAGCAGCTTGAACAGCGTCAATGAGCAGTTCTTC. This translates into CASSLNSVNEQFF.

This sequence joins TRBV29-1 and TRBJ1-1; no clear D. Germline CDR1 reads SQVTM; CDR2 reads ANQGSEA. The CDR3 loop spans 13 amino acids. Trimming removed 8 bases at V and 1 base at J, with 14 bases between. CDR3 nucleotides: TGCAGCCCCTACGGGCCAGGGAACACTGAAGCTTTCTTT. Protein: CSPYGPGNTEAFF.

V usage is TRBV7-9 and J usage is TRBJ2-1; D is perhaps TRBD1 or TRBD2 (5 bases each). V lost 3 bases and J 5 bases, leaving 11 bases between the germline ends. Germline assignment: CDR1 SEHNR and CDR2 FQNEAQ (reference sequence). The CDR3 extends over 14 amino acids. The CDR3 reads CASSFPGTHNEQFF. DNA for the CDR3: TGTGCCAGCAGCTTCCCCGGGACCCACAATGAGCAGTTCTTC.

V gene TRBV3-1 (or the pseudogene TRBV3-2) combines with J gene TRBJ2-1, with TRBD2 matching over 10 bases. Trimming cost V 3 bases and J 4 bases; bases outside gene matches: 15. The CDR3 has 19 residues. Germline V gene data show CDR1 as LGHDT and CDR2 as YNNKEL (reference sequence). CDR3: CASSHRGLAGVKRYNEQFF. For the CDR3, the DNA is TGTGCCAGCAGCCACCGAGGGCTAGCGGGAGTAAAGAGGTACAATGAGCAGTTCTTC.

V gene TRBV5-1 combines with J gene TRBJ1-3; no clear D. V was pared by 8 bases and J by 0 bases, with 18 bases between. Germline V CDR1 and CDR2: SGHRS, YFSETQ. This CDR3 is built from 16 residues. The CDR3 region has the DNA TGCGCCAGTAGACTGTCCGGCGCCGACTCTGGAAACACCATATATTTT. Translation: CASRLSGADSGNTIYF.

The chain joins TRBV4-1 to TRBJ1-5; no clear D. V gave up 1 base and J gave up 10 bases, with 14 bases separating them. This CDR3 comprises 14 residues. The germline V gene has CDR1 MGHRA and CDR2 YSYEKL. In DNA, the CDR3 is TGCGCCAGCAGCCAAGTCGACTACGGTTTCCCCCAGCATTTT. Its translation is CASSQVDYGFPQHF.

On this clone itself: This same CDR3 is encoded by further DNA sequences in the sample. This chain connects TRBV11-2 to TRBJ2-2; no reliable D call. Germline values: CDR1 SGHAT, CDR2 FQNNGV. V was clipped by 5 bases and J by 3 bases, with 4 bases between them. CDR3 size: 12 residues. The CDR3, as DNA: TGTGCCAGCAGCCCATACACCGGGGAGCTGTTTTTT. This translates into CASSPYTGELFF.

The CDR3 reads CASSEGGSNQPQHF. CDR3 bases: TGTGCCAGCAGTGAAGGGGGTAGCAATCAGCCCCAGCATTTT. The genes are TRBV25-1 and TRBJ1-5; a weak D match, TRBD1 (5 bases). V lost 2 bases and J 0 bases, leaving 5 bases between the germline ends. The V gene's germline CDR1 is MGHDK and CDR2 SYGVNS. This CDR3 region has 14 residues.

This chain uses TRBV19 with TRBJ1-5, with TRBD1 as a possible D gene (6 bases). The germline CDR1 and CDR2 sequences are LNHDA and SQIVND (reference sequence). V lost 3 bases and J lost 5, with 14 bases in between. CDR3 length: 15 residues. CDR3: CASSIWGGLDQPQHF. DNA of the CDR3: TGTGCCAGTAGTATCTGGGGGGGGCTGGATCAGCCCCAGCATTTT.

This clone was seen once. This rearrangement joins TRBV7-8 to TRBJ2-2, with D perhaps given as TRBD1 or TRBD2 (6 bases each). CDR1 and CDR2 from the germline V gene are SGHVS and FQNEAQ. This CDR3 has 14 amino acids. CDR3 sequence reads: CAVGGGPNTGELFF. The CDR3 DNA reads TGTGCAGTAGGTGGGGGGCCGAACACCGGGGAGCTGTTTTTT.

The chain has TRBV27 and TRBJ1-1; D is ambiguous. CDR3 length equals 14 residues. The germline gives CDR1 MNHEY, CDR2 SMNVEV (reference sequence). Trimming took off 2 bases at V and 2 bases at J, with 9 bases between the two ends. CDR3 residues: CASSLGQVNTEAFF. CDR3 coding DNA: TGTGCCAGCAGTTTAGGGCAGGTAAACACTGAAGCTTTCTTT.

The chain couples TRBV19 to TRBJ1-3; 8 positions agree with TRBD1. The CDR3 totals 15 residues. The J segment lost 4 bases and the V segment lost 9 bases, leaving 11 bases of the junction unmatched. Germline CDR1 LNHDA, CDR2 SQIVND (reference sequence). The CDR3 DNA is TGTGCCAGCCTATTACAGGGGGATCCCGGAAACACCATATATTTT. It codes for CASLLQGDPGNTIYF.

The CDR3 nucleotides read TGTGCCAGCAGCTCGGGACAGTGGGACACTGAAGCTTTCTTT. Its translation is CASSSGQWDTEAFF. V usage is TRBV28 and J usage is TRBJ1-1; 7 bases are shared with TRBD1. Per germline, CDR1 MDHEN and CDR2 SYDVKM. The CDR3 covers 14 residues. V lost 6 bases and J lost 3; bases outside the gene matches: 7.

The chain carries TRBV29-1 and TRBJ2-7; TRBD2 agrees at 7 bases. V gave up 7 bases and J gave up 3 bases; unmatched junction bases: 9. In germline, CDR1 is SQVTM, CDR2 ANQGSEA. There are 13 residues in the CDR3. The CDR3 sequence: CSATWASGYEQYF. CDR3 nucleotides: TGCAGCGCTACGTGGGCTAGCGGCTACGAGCAGTACTTC.

CDR3 DNA sequence: TGTGCCACCAGCAGCGGGACAGCGTACAATGAGCAGTTCTTC. Its protein is CATSSGTAYNEQFF. The chain links TRBV15 to TRBJ2-1; 7 bases align to TRBD1. This CDR3 spans 14 amino acids. Germline V gene data show CDR1 as LNHNV and CDR2 as YYDKDF (reference sequence). Trimming at V came to 3 bases and at J to 4 bases, leaving 3 bases not matched to a gene.